Reported below is one T cell receptor (beta chain). This clone was counted only a few times. The clone's antigen remains unknown. Base qualities are not provided; no much larger clone lies one nucleotide away. From V the trimming removes 7 bases and from J it removes 2 bases, while the gene matches leave 4 bases of the junction unaccounted for. The CDR3 covers 13 residues, taking in both the cysteine and the phenylalanine. The kept DNA is CDR3 alone, 39 bases in frame from the first base. As encoded in the germline V gene, CDR1 is SGHTA while CDR2 is FQGNSA. This record belongs to a study of T cell responses to AZD1222 COVID-19 vaccine (dated by TCRdb to 2020 to 2022). Background for the entire study: A total of approximately 250 trial participants underwent TCR sequencing, of whom about 200 had received two doses of AZD1222 and about 25 had received two doses of the MenACWY control vaccine. Trial participants were enrolled by age into subgroups of 18-55, 56-69 and 70-plus years, and 148, 28 and 57 TCR-sequenced participants, respectively, were included in these subgroups. The paper's findings and limits, for the study overall: Because no samples from the day 14 peak response were available, repertoires could be characterized only after the peak T cell response. Vaccine-associated CD4 TCRs spanned the whole spike protein, with dominant responses in regions 160-218 and 743-854. Conclusions about previously exposed vaccinees are limited, since just 5 to 7 AZD1222 recipients were seropositive for SARS-CoV-2 at baseline. In the small 56-69-year group, the increase in depth fell short of significance, most likely because of low power. After two AZD1222 doses, both the breadth and the depth of spike-specific TCRs were significantly higher than at day 0 and than in MenACWY recipients. Participants were mostly white British and included more females than males, and it was suggested by the authors that clonal diversity may have been underestimated. Epitopes outside the regions mutated in the B.1.351 and B.1.1.7 variants were reportedly recognized by nearly half of the unique spike-specific TCRs.

The CDR3 regions of human TCRbeta chains were analyzed by immunosequencing. Turning to the authors' computational methods: TCRs in the repertoires were matched against a reference library of SARS-CoV-2-specific TCRs that had been generated with the MIRA antigen-specificity platform. Breadth was defined as the fraction of unique TCRs that were SARS-CoV-2-associated. Depth was defined as the fraction of total T cells that were SARS-CoV-2-associated. Using the MIRA data, every spike-specific TCR was mapped to the spike region that the TCR reacted to and assigned to either a CD4 or a CD8 class. Log10-transformed breadth and depth values were compared by one-way ANOVA with Sidak's multiple comparisons tests. TCRdb limited this immuneACCESS table to in-frame rearrangements with V and J called. A share of clones is missing; checked studies link under half to unresolved V genes, and the rest is unexplained. That table gives V, J and clone size, and the DNA gave D and trimming. For this sample there are roughly 160,000 clones; 70% to 90% appear just once. The ten largest clones capture around 0.99% of the sample.

Explained via the paper, the time point label denotes: about 28 days (+/-7) after the second vaccine dose. Because spike-specific TCR depth and breadth did not differ between the two schedules, AZD1222 recipients who got a second dose at roughly 4 weeks were pooled with those who got a second dose at roughly 12 weeks. Samples from vaccinated people were obtained from the UK trials COV001 and COV002, which included a single-blind randomized controlled phase 2/3 trial of AZD1222 (ChAdOx1 nCoV-19) in healthy adults. Trial participant PBMC samples were collected at day 0 and day 28 after the second dose for TCRbeta chain sequencing.

This TCR was sampled from an adult who received the AZD1222 COVID-19 vaccine. The V and J segments used are TRBV7-2 and TRBJ1-1, with 7 bases in between that match TRBD1. Sequencing was performed on peripheral blood, taken 28 days after the second AZD1222 dose. The CDR3 region has the sequence CASNRQGNTEAFF. The nucleotide sequence is given as TGTGCCAGCAACCGACAGGGCAACACTGAAGCTTTCTTT.